The next 2 T cell receptor beta chains were all read from a single sample in a study of cytomegalovirus exposure and HLA in healthy donors. Produced via immunoSEQ multiplex PCR; TCRdb's table is partial and in-frame only. The sample comprises some 150,000 clones, around 93% of which are singletons, and roughly 1.9% rests with the top ten. Sequencing was done on a sample of PBMCs. Receptors were obtained from a man between 18 and 29 years old in good health and CMV-seropositive.

V gene TRBV9 combines with J gene TRBJ1-2; maybe TRBD1 (6 bases). CDR1 and CDR2 from the germline V gene are SGDLS and YYNGEE. Trimming removed 0 bases from V and 2 bases from J, with 11 bases in between. This CDR3 is 15 amino acids long. CDR3 DNA sequence: TGTGCCAGCAGCGTAGGAGGCAGGGGCAACTATGGCTACACCTTC. Protein: CASSVGGRGNYGYTF.

In its sample, this clone was seen once. This chain joins TRBV2 and TRBJ2-2, with D perhaps TRBD1 (6 bases). CDR1 is SNHLY and CDR2 is FYNNEI in the germline V gene. V was clipped by 2 bases and J by 1 base, with 14 bases between them. The CDR3 loop spans 17 amino acids. The CDR3 reads CASSEYRVVLNTGELFF. Here the CDR3 DNA reads TGTGCCAGCAGTGAATACAGGGTGGTGTTGAACACCGGGGAGCTGTTTTTT. The entire variable domain, with the rest obtained from reference TRBV2 and TRBJ2-2, is as follows: EPEVTQTPSHQVTQMGQEVILRCVPISNHLYFYWYRQILGQKVEFLVSFYNNEISEKSEIFDDQFSVERPDGSNFTLKIRSTKLEDSAMYFCASSEYRVVLNTGELFFGEGSRLTVL.